This is a list of T cell receptor beta chains from one sample in a study of blood T cell repertoires in COVID-19. Data came from immunoSEQ multiplex PCR; TCRdb stores just in-frame clones and leaves some out. The sample holds 200,000 to 250,000 clones, 85% to 90% seen once. Source material: peripheral blood. The receptor source for this set is a young man with active or convalescent COVID-19. CDR3s leave out the opening cysteine and the closing phenylalanine or tryptophan. Each record gives: J gene, V gene, CDR3 protein.

TRBJ1-4	TRBV9	ASSPRTGSTGNEKLF
TRBJ2-3	TRBV14	ASSQGLRTKGDTQY
TRBJ1-3	TRBV7-9	ASSPRGQGAEPGNTIY
TRBJ1-5	TRBV6-5	ASRETGRGQPQH
TRBJ1-1	TRBV4-2	ASSQEWSGEAF
TRBJ1-6	TRBV7-3	ASSTTGGKSPLH
TRBJ1-3	TRBV5-4	ASSFGFGRTSGNTIY
TRBJ2-1	TRBV19	ASKASGSSYNEQF
TRBJ2-4	TRBV2	ASSEVRLAGLAKNIQY
TRBJ1-2	TRBV13	ASSTVGQGGGYT
TRBJ2-1	TRBV24-1	ATSDLREDLYNEQF
TRBJ1-2	TRBV5-1	ASSPAGTGGNGYT
TRBJ2-5	TRBV10-2	ASSEQYRVMKTQY
TRBJ2-1	TRBV3-1/TRBV3-2	ASSRGNEQF
TRBJ1-1	TRBV13	ASSQGVTEAF
TRBJ2-2	TRBV6-6	ASSLRTSGTGELF
TRBJ1-2	TRBV15	ATSRAQGDGYT
TRBJ2-7	TRBV7-9	ASSPSGSSYEQY
TRBJ2-7	TRBV27	ASSPRPERWQY
TRBJ1-6	TRBV7-9	ASSLAIGAANNSPLH
TRBJ1-5	TRBV5-1	ASSKSGEGNQPQH
TRBJ1-5	TRBV28	ASRTPGGTGDQPQH
TRBJ2-3	TRBV30	AWSSPSFREDTDTQY
TRBJ1-5	TRBV6-5	ASSTTGGWQPQH
TRBJ2-5	TRBV6-5	ASSYSSPGLETQY
TRBJ2-7	TRBV27	ASSSRDRGTNEQY
TRBJ1-5	TRBV27	ASSLGTPNQPQH
TRBJ2-7	TRBV5-6	ASSLAAGDYEQY
TRBJ2-3	TRBV7-2	ASSALAGTDTQY
TRBJ1-6	TRBV28	ASSTGILNSPLH